Below are 5 T cell receptor beta chains sequenced from a single sample in a study of long-term antiretroviral therapy in people with HIV. Researchers report immunoSEQ v3.0 was run at survey level. The assay was immunoSEQ multiplex PCR, and TCRdb's table has in-frame clones only and misses some. Of 20,000 to 30,000 clones listed, 85% were seen once; the top ten hold roughly 9%. The source was unsorted PBMCs, collected 2.3 years after starting antiretroviral therapy. Source of these receptors: a man aged 35 to 55 with HIV.

The chain couples TRBV7-9 to TRBJ1-1; D not certain. The CDR3 is 14 residues long. The V end lost 10 bases, the J end lost 3 bases, and 18 bases lay between the germline ends. Germline lookup yields CDR1 SEHNR and CDR2 FQNEAQ (reference sequence). This CDR3 reads CAIQPVSLDTEAFF. The CDR3 DNA reads TGTGCCATCCAGCCGGTTAGTCTGGACACTGAAGCTTTCTTT.

This chain joins TRBV7-9 and TRBJ1-4, with 11 bases lining up with TRBD1. The CDR3 extends over 15 amino acids. The trim removed 5 bases at V and 7 bases at J, leaving 6 bases unmatched. The V gene's germline CDR1 is SEHNR and CDR2 FQNEAQ (reference sequence). CDR3 in DNA: TGTGCCAGCAGCCTACGGGACAGGGGGAGTGAAAAACTGTTTTTT. This sequence encodes CASSLRDRGSEKLFF. Full variable domain (remainder filled in from reference TRBV7-9 and TRBJ1-4): DTGVSQNPRHKITKRGQNVTFRCDPISEHNRLYWYRQTLGQGPEFLTYFQNEAQLEKSRLLSDRFSAERPKGSFSTLEIQRTEQGDSAMYLCASSLRDRGSEKLFFGSGTQLSVL.

This chain uses TRBV6-1 with TRBJ1-4; D remains unclear. Deletions cut 6 bases from V and 5 bases from J, with 13 bases between. The CDR3 extends over 14 amino acids. The germline V gene has CDR1 MNHNS and CDR2 SASEGT. The CDR3 bases are TGTGCCAGCAGGCGAGGGTGGCCCAATGAAAAACTGTTTTTT. Its protein is CASRRGWPNEKLFF.

The CDR3, as DNA: TGTGCCAGCAGCCCCGCGGGGCTGGGCGACGAGCAGTACTTC. Translating it yields CASSPAGLGDEQYF. The gene calls are TRBV7-3 and TRBJ2-7; tentatively, D is TRBD2 (6 bases). The CDR3 totals 14 residues. V lost 5 bases to trimming and J lost 5 bases, with 16 bases between them. The germline gives CDR1 SGHTA, CDR2 FQGTGA.

This clone was seen once. The chain employs TRBV29-1 and TRBJ2-2; TRBD1 matches at 9 bases. J was trimmed by 1 base and V by 5 bases; bases with no gene match: 17. CDR3 length: 19 residues. Germline CDR1 reads SQVTM; CDR2 reads ANQGSEA. CDR3 amino acids: CSVPAPGQGPGENTGELFF. Written as DNA, the CDR3 is TGCAGCGTTCCCGCACCGGGACAGGGCCCGGGGGAGAACACCGGGGAGCTGTTTTTT.